This is a list of T cell receptor beta chains from one sample in a study of T cells expressing NK-cell markers. TCRdb derives one entry per CDR3 protein from the 5' RACE reads, leaving out DNA. The listing contains more than 400,000 distinct CDR3 sequences. Sequenced input: blood T cells: a sorted CD56 or NKG2C T cell subset, CD4+ or CD8+ T cells, or bulk PBMC T cells (not recorded which). The receptors come from a woman between 18 and 70 years old in good health. Each CDR3 is given with its conserved first and last residue.

TRBJ2-6,TRBV27,CASSLSYGANVLTF
TRBJ1-5,TRBV6-2/TRBV6-3,CASSYVFQGSQPQHF
TRBJ1-1,TRBV7-8,CASSLIDRGSSGTEAFF
TRBJ1-2,TRBV20-1,CSASGRLDGYTF
TRBJ1-1,TRBV7-8,CASSPGRRFEAFF
TRBJ2-2,TRBV9,CASSVDSVGSGTGELFF
TRBJ2-1,TRBV11-2,CASSLWSGGAGDEQFF
TRBJ2-1,TRBV11-2,CASSLSGVSGLAYNEQFF
TRBJ2-1,TRBV12-3/TRBV12-4,CASSPPGYNEQFF
TRBJ2-1,TRBV18,CASSPPGAYNEQFF
TRBJ2-1,TRBV21-1,CASRMRGGLRGNEQFF
TRBJ2-2,TRBV29-1,CSADRGPGSGELFF
TRBJ1-2,TRBV15,CATSREGSRYGYTF
TRBJ2-1,TRBV29-1,CSVVGTSGSLYNEQFF
TRBJ2-2,TRBV19,CASSIGHFTGELFF
TRBJ2-1,TRBV18,CASSPSQGYNEQFF
TRBJ1-4,TRBV20-1,CAVGLGPNEKLFF
TRBJ2-7,TRBV12-3/TRBV12-4,CASSPASSVYEQYF
TRBJ2-3,TRBV20-1,CSARSPGDTQYF
TRBJ2-1,TRBV25-1,CASTPTDTPDEQFF
TRBJ1-3,TRBV4-2,CASSQDTPGYSGNTIYF
TRBJ2-4,TRBV3-1,CASSQTGSTKNIQYF
TRBJ2-3,TRBV3-1,CASSREVLAASTDTQYF
TRBJ1-4,TRBV2,CASSEVGKLFF
TRBJ1-5,TRBV7-9,CASSLGAGYSNQPQHF
TRBJ2-5,TRBV6-2/TRBV6-3,CATGGTSGQETQYF
TRBJ2-7,TRBV9,CASSVGGASGTYEQYF
TRBJ2-7,TRBV20-1,CSAESKISTYEQYF
TRBJ2-1,TRBV18,CASSPWLYNEQFF